The present entry profiles one T cell receptor (beta chain) with its context. Its antigen is undetermined. This entry comes from a study of beta chain features in type 1 diabetes. The study, taken as a whole, reports: Across all four CD4+ subsets, people with type 1 diabetes showed modestly shorter TCRB CDR3s.

Based on CD45RO/CCR7/CD25/CD127/CD95/CD27, CD4+ regulatory, stem cell-like memory, naive and central memory cells were sorted. Expressed TCRB transcripts were sequenced after all isolated RNA was converted to cDNA. Repertoires were generated with immunoSEQ multiplex PCR, while TCRdb's copy carries only in-frame clones and drops some. Of hundreds of thousands of clones detected, roughly 12% appear once; the ten largest clones hold roughly 0.022%. The specimen was naive CD4+ T cells from blood. This sequence was found in a man aged 18 to 35 with type 1 diabetes.

The CDR3 nucleotides read TGTGCCAGCAGTGAAGCGGGCCCGGCGAACACCTTC. Protein: CASSEAGPANTF. The chain couples TRBV6-1 to TRBJ1-2; D gene unclear. Trimming took 0 bases from V and 12 from J, leaving 11 bases between them. Per germline, CDR1 MNHNS and CDR2 SASEGT. The CDR3 runs 12 residues.